One sample yielded the 6 T cell receptor beta chains listed below, sequenced in a study of blood T cell repertoires in COVID-19. Sequenced by immunoSEQ multiplex PCR; TCRdb stores in-frame clones only, minus some. Of about 45,000 clones listed, 86% were seen once; the top ten hold about a tenth. Sequences were obtained from peripheral blood. Every receptor here comes from a human donor in a cohort sampled during active COVID-19.

This clone came up once. The chain has TRBV3-1 (or the pseudogene TRBV3-2) and TRBJ2-3, with 8 bases lining up with TRBD2. This CDR3 comprises 17 residues. Germline trimming cut 1 base from V and 4 bases from J; bases unmatched to any gene: 10. Germline CDR1 and CDR2: LGHDT and YNNKEL (reference sequence). The CDR3: CASSQALGTRAADTQYF. The CDR3 DNA reads TGTGCCAGCAGCCAAGCTCTGGGGACTAGGGCAGCAGATACGCAGTATTTT.

The V call is TRBV11-3, the J call TRBJ2-2, with D possibly being TRBD2 (6 bases). Trimming removed 5 bases at V and 5 bases at J, with 9 bases between. The CDR3 sequence is 13 residues long. CDR1 and CDR2 (germline): SGHNT, YENEEA. The CDR3 loop reads CASSPGTTGELFF. The DNA for the CDR3 is TGTGCCAGCAGCCCAGGGACTACCGGGGAGCTGTTTTTT.

The chain carries TRBV4-1 and TRBJ2-6, with 7 bases matching TRBD1. CDR3 size: 16 residues. Germline V gene data show CDR1 as MGHRA and CDR2 as YSYEKL. Trimming removed 2 bases from V and 2 bases from J; junction bases left unmatched: 3. This chain's CDR3 is CASSQTGQAGANVLTF. The CDR3 DNA reads as TGCGCCAGCAGCCAAACAGGACAGGCTGGGGCCAACGTCCTGACTTTC.

Of note for this clone: Other DNA sequences in this sample translate to the same CDR3. V gene TRBV7-9 combines with J gene TRBJ1-1; tentative D call: TRBD1 (5 bases). Trimming shortened V by 8 bases and J by 0 bases, and 19 bases separated the two germline ends. The CDR3 has 16 amino acids. Germline CDR1 is SEHNR and CDR2 is FQNEAQ (reference sequence). The CDR3 nucleotides are TGTGCCAGCCAACGCTTTAGGGCAGGGATGAACACTGAAGCTTTCTTT. This translates into CASQRFRAGMNTEAFF.

V gene TRBV11-2 combines with J gene TRBJ2-1, with 16 bases fitting TRBD2. Germline values: CDR1 SGHAT, CDR2 FQNNGV. This CDR3 has 17 residues. The J segment lost 5 bases and the V segment lost 1 base, leaving 2 bases of the junction unmatched. CDR3 residues: CASSLAGTSGGDNEQFF. CDR3 sequence (DNA): TGTGCCAGCAGCTTAGCCGGGACTAGCGGGGGGGACAATGAGCAGTTCTTC.

V usage is TRBV6-5 and J usage is TRBJ1-1, with D possibly matching TRBD1 (6 bases). Germline V gives CDR1 MNHEY, CDR2 SVGAGI. This CDR3 has 12 residues. The V end lost 6 bases, the J end lost 6 bases, and 11 bases lay between the germline ends. CDR3 region: CASSQGWSEAFF. In DNA, the CDR3 is TGTGCCAGCAGCCAGGGGTGGTCTGAAGCTTTCTTT.